This entry lists 23 T cell receptor beta chains sequenced from one sample in a study of technical replicates of blood from a few donors (dated by TCRdb to about 2017). Library creation used the immunoSEQ multiplex PCR assay. In TCRdb, the immuneACCESS table is reduced to in-frame sequences with V and J assigned. These tables do not hold every clone; where another copy was compared, an unresolved V gene accounts for under half, and the others remain unexplained. Across this sample there are about 94,000 clones, with 95% seen only once. The top ten clones comprise 0.2% to 0.25% of the sample. The sample was T cells isolated from PBMCs. The receptors derive from a human donor in good health.

This chain uses TRBV30 with TRBJ2-1, with TRBD2 matching 8 bases. The V segment lost 2 bases and the J segment 2 bases; nucleotides outside the gene matches: 5. The CDR3 is 15 amino acids. The V gene's germline CDR1 is GTSNPN and CDR2 SVGIG (reference sequence). CDR3 amino acids: CAWSWRGAAYNEQFF. CDR3 DNA sequence: TGTGCCTGGAGTTGGCGGGGGGCCGCCTACAATGAGCAGTTCTTC. Looking up the rest from reference TRBV30 and TRBJ2-1 gives the full variable domain: SQTIHQWPATLVQPVGSPLSLECTVEGTSNPNLYWYRQAAGRGLQLLFYSVGIGQISSEVPQNLSASRPQDRQFILSSKKLLLSDSGFYLCAWSWRGAAYNEQFFGPGTRLTVL.

The rearrangement uses TRBV5-1 and TRBJ2-7, with 7 nucleotides matching TRBD1. Germline V CDR1 and CDR2: SGHRS, YFSETQ. V was pared by 4 bases and J by 3 bases, with 7 bases of the junction left unmatched. This CDR3 is built from 14 residues. This CDR3 is CASSQGDSVYEQYF. CDR3 nucleotides: TGCGCCAGCAGCCAAGGGGACAGTGTCTACGAGCAGTACTTC.

This chain joins TRBV7-9 and TRBJ1-3; 7 bases fit TRBD1. Per the germline V gene, CDR1 is SEHNR and CDR2 is FQNEAQ (reference sequence). The trim removed 1 base at V and 2 bases at J, leaving 8 bases unmatched. The CDR3 length is 17 residues. This CDR3 is CASSLGQGTLTGNTIYF. The CDR3 nucleotides are TGTGCCAGCAGCTTAGGACAGGGAACTCTCACTGGAAACACCATATATTTT.

The V and J genes are TRBV4-1 and TRBJ2-1; possibly TRBD2 for D (6 bases). This CDR3 comprises 18 residues. The V and J ends lost 1 base and 0 bases respectively, with 16 bases between them. The germline V gene encodes CDR1 MGHRA and CDR2 YSYEKL. The CDR3 region is CASSQVVYGGSSYNEQFF. As DNA, the CDR3 is TGCGCCAGCAGCCAAGTTGTTTACGGAGGGAGCTCCTACAATGAGCAGTTCTTC.

The chain employs TRBV5-8 and TRBJ2-7; D is unresolved. Germline loops: CDR1 SGHTS, CDR2 YDEGEE. Trimming removed 3 bases from V and 6 bases from J, with 7 bases in between. The CDR3 totals 11 residues. Here the CDR3 DNA reads TGTGCCAGCAGCTGGAGTCGCGAGCAGTACTTC. Translating gives CASSWSREQYF.

The chain recombines TRBV5-1 with TRBJ2-5; TRBD1 is a possible D gene (6 bases). The CDR3 loop spans 14 amino acids. Germline CDR1 and CDR2: SGHRS and YFSETQ. Trimming shortened V by 8 bases and J by 2 bases, and 16 bases separated the two germline ends. The CDR3 sequence is CASGQGLSQETQYF. The CDR3 DNA is TGCGCCAGTGGGCAGGGGCTATCACAAGAGACCCAGTACTTC.

In nucleotides, the CDR3 is TGTGCCAGCAGGGACTCTCTGAACACTGAAGCTTTCTTT. Translation: CASRDSLNTEAFF. V is TRBV9 and J is TRBJ1-1; D unclear. Germline loops: CDR1 SGDLS, CDR2 YYNGEE. V lost 5 bases and J 0 bases, leaving 8 bases between the germline ends. The CDR3 length is 13 residues.

Written as DNA, the CDR3 is TGTGCCAGTAGCGAGAGTAGCGGGAGGGCCCGGTACGGGGAGCTGTTTTTT. Its protein is CASSESSGRARYGELFF. The genes are TRBV19 and TRBJ2-2; 11 bases align to TRBD2. Germline V gives CDR1 LNHDA, CDR2 SQIVND (reference sequence). V was clipped by 6 bases and J by 7 bases; unmatched bases: 13. The CDR3 runs to 17 residues.

The chain joins TRBV5-5 to TRBJ2-7, with a weak D call TRBD1 (5 bases). This CDR3 has 15 residues. The V and J ends lost 0 bases and 3 bases respectively, with 13 bases between them. CDR1 SGHKS and CDR2 YYEKEE come from the germline V gene (reference sequence). CDR3 protein: CASSLEGPGIYEQYF. DNA for the CDR3: TGTGCCAGCAGCTTGGAGGGGCCAGGAATCTACGAGCAGTACTTC. Based on the CDR3 plus reference TRBV5-5 and TRBJ2-7, the full variable domain is DAGVTQSPTHLIKTRGQQVTLRCSPISGHKSVSWYQQVLGQGPQFIFQYYEKEERGRGNFPDRFSARQFPNYSSELNVNALLLGDSALYLCASSLEGPGIYEQYFGPGTRLTVT.

In DNA, the CDR3 is TGCGCCAGCAGCTTCGCCGGACAGGGGTTGAAGGCTTTCTTT. Its translation is CASSFAGQGLKAFF. V gene TRBV5-1 combines with J gene TRBJ1-1; 9 bases agree with TRBD1. V dropped 2 bases and J dropped 11; count of bases not matched to a gene: 10. The CDR3 extends over 14 amino acids. Germline V gene lookup returns CDR1 SGHRS and CDR2 YFSETQ.

The chain carries TRBV18 and TRBJ1-1; D gene unclear. The V end was cut by 6 bases, the J end by 3 bases, with 17 bases between. Germline CDR1 is KGHSH and CDR2 is LQKENI. This CDR3 region has 15 residues. CDR3 nucleotides: TGTGCCAGCTCGGAGGCAGCAGGAGGAGACACTGAAGCTTTCTTT. Translated, it gives CASSEAAGGDTEAFF.

The chain employs TRBV9 and TRBJ2-5, with 10 nucleotides matching TRBD1. Germline values: CDR1 SGDLS, CDR2 YYNGEE. The CDR3 totals 14 residues. The V segment lost 4 bases and the J segment 5 bases; nucleotides outside the gene matches: 5. In DNA form, the CDR3 reads TGTGCCAGCAGCCCGACAGGGGGCATGGAGACCCAGTACTTC. As protein: CASSPTGGMETQYF.

The J gene is TRBJ2-3, the V gene TRBV11-3, with D unresolved. The CDR3 totals 12 residues. V dropped 1 base and J dropped 6 bases, with 5 bases sitting between them. Germline V gives CDR1 SGHNT, CDR2 YENEEA. The CDR3 nucleotides read TGTGCCAGCAGCTTAGGAGAGGATACGCAGTATTTT. Its translation: CASSLGEDTQYF. The whole variable domain, remainder taken from reference TRBV11-3 and TRBJ2-3, is EAGVVQSPRYKIIEKKQPVAFWCNPISGHNTLYWYLQNLGQGPELLIRYENEEAVDDSQLPKDRFSAERLKGVDSTLKIQPAELGDSAVYLCASSLGEDTQYFGPGTRLTVL.

J is TRBJ1-1 and V is TRBV7-3; D might be TRBD1 (6 bases). This CDR3 is 15 amino acids long. V was trimmed by 5 bases and J by 4 bases, leaving 17 bases between them. Germline assignment: CDR1 SGHTA and CDR2 FQGTGA. CDR3 amino acids: CASSPGDTAVTEAFF. CDR3 DNA: TGTGCCAGCAGCCCCGGGGACACAGCAGTCACTGAAGCTTTCTTT.

The chain is built from TRBV6-6 and TRBJ1-2, with D tentatively TRBD1 (6 bases). CDR3 length: 15 amino acids. The V end was cut by 2 bases, the J end by 6 bases, with 16 bases between. Germline CDR1 and CDR2: MNHNY and SVGAGI (reference sequence). For the CDR3, the DNA is TGTGCCAGCAGTTACCTGAGCCCGAGACAGGATGGCTACACCTTC. Translation gives CASSYLSPRQDGYTF.

The chain recombines TRBV19 with TRBJ2-1; 7 bases agree with TRBD2. The germline V gene encodes CDR1 LNHDA and CDR2 SQIVND (reference sequence). CDR3 size: 15 residues. The V gene end was trimmed by 3 bases and the J gene end by 7 bases; junction bases not matched to a gene: 9. The CDR3 here is CASSIFAGEANEQFF. The CDR3 DNA sequence: TGTGCCAGTAGTATTTTTGCGGGAGAAGCTAATGAGCAGTTCTTC.

The chain carries TRBV2 and TRBJ2-5; 10 bases line up with TRBD1. The CDR3 sequence is 14 residues long. Germline V gives CDR1 SNHLY, CDR2 FYNNEI. Germline trimming cut 6 bases from V and 5 bases from J; bases unmatched to any gene: 6. The CDR3, as DNA: TGTGCCAGCAGCGACCGGGACAGGGGCGAGACCCAGTACTTC. Amino acids: CASSDRDRGETQYF. Full variable domain (missing parts from reference TRBV2 and TRBJ2-5): EPEVTQTPSHQVTQMGQEVILRCVPISNHLYFYWYRQILGQKVEFLVSFYNNEISEKSEIFDDQFSVERPDGSNFTLKIRSTKLEDSAMYFCASSDRDRGETQYFGPGTRLLVL.

This chain joins TRBV6-5 and TRBJ2-1; 11 bases are shared with TRBD1. J lost 10 bases, V lost 4 bases, and 12 bases had no gene match. There are 16 residues in the CDR3. Germline-derived CDR1 and CDR2 are MNHEY and SVGAGI. The CDR3 bases are TGTGCCAGCAGTTTTGAGACCCGGACAGGGGGCAAGGAGCAGTTCTTC. Translation: CASSFETRTGGKEQFF.

This clone was seen just once. CDR3 in amino acids: CASSLGGGLETQYF. The CDR3 DNA sequence: TGTGCCAGCAGCTTAGGAGGGGGCCTAGAGACCCAGTACTTC. The genes are TRBV13 and TRBJ2-5, with TRBD1 matching over 7 bases. The CDR3 has 14 residues. Germline assignment: CDR1 PRHDT and CDR2 FYEKMQ (reference sequence). V shed 0 bases and J 4 bases; nucleotides not matched to a gene: 2.

This rearrangement joins TRBV11-3 to TRBJ2-5, with 9 bases identical to TRBD1. The CDR3 consists of 15 residues. V trimming: 4 bases; J trimming: 3 bases; junction bases outside the gene matches: 6. CDR1 and CDR2 from the germline V gene are SGHNT and YENEEA. CDR3 DNA sequence: TGTGCCAGCAGCTCCACCGGGACAGGGAAAGAGACCCAGTACTTC. It yields the protein CASSSTGTGKETQYF.

The chain couples TRBV5-4 to TRBJ2-1, with 12 bases lining up with TRBD2. The J segment lost 0 bases and the V segment lost 0 bases, leaving 7 bases of the junction unmatched. The CDR3 has 19 residues. Germline V lookup: CDR1 SGHNT, CDR2 YYREEE (reference sequence). CDR3 sequence (DNA): TGTGCCAGCAGCTTGGTTGAGACTAGCGGGAGCACCTCCTACAATGAGCAGTTCTTC. Translated: CASSLVETSGSTSYNEQFF.

The chain recombines TRBV7-3 with TRBJ1-1; D not certain. This CDR3 spans 14 amino acids. Germline-derived CDR1 and CDR2 are SGHTA and FQGTGA. With 5 bases removed from V and 2 bases from J, the gap between germline ends came to 12 bases. The CDR3: CASSLYRTNTEAFF. As DNA, the CDR3 is TGTGCCAGCAGCCTGTACAGAACCAACACTGAAGCTTTCTTT.

This clone appeared a single time. The chain couples TRBV27 to TRBJ2-2; TRBD2 matches 10 bases. Germline lookup yields CDR1 MNHEY and CDR2 SMNVEV (reference sequence). The CDR3 totals 17 residues. Trimming removed 6 bases from V and 1 base from J; junction bases left unmatched: 8. The CDR3 bases are TGTGCCAGCAGCCTCGGACTAGCGGTAGGGAACACCGGGGAGCTGTTTTTT. This gives the protein CASSLGLAVGNTGELFF.